This is a list of T cell receptor beta chains from one sample in a study of CD8 T cells in Susac syndrome. One entry per CDR3 protein, called by TCRdb with MiXCR from the immunoSEQ multiplex PCR reads. The table has 150,000 to 200,000 distinct CDR3 sequences, approximately 93% seen once; the top ten hold approximately 0.09%. The sample comprised CD4+ T cells from PBMCs. These receptors came from a human donor with multiple sclerosis. The CDR3 runs from the conserved cysteine through the conserved F or W.

j_call	v_call	cdr3_length	cdr3_aa
TRBJ1-1	TRBV12-3/TRBV12-4	13	CASSLDGYTEAFF
TRBJ2-2	TRBV28	13	CASTSGFTGELFF
TRBJ2-2	TRBV19	15	CASSAPPTGAGELFF
TRBJ1-6	TRBV5-1	17	CASSLESASSYNSPLHF
TRBJ2-7	TRBV10-3	14	CAISPSGTSYEQYF
TRBJ1-1	TRBV19	14	CASTLDALGTEAFF
TRBJ1-2	TRBV12-3/TRBV12-4	14	CASSLAGPHYGYTF
TRBJ2-3	TRBV5-1	15	CASSLVGGSTDTQYF
TRBJ1-1	TRBV18	15	CASSSGQELNTEAFF
TRBJ2-2	TRBV12-3/TRBV12-4	12	CASSLAPGELFF
TRBJ2-3	TRBV15	13	CATSSSQRDTQYF
TRBJ1-5	TRBV30	14	CAWDPQGGNQPQHF
TRBJ2-3	TRBV11-2	14	CASSLEKTWDTQYF
TRBJ1-5	TRBV19	16	CASSTHRGNSNQPQHF
TRBJ2-7	TRBV30	12	CAWSFTEGEQYF
TRBJ1-5	TRBV10-3	13	CAITGDLNQPQHF
TRBJ1-4	TRBV4-1	16	CASSKGQGPITGKLFF
TRBJ1-5	TRBV4-3	14	CASSQDTSNQPQHF
TRBJ1-1	TRBV6-6	14	CASSLTLMNTEAFF
TRBJ1-5	TRBV30	15	CAWSPRGGVGQPQHF
TRBJ2-7	TRBV5-4	14	CASSFVSSSYEQYF
TRBJ2-7	TRBV27	15	CASSRVPGNLGEQYF
TRBJ1-5	TRBV15	14	CATSRESGPQPQHF
TRBJ1-1	TRBV12-3/TRBV12-4	12	CASSPLMGEAFF
TRBJ1-2	TRBV28	10	CATQGPGYTF
TRBJ1-5	TRBV5-1	15	CASSPETGGEQPQHF
TRBJ2-7	TRBV28	13	CASRGDLGYEQYF
TRBJ2-1	TRBV7-3	16	CASSPQAGASRDEQFF
TRBJ2-5	TRBV27	15	CASSPIQGAMETQYF
TRBJ2-2	TRBV6-5	12	CASSYSIGKLFF
TRBJ1-6	TRBV5-1	13	CATRTGYNSPLHF
TRBJ2-5	TRBV11-2	13	CASSFGLGETQYF
TRBJ2-3	TRBV20-1	13	CSARVSETDTQYF
TRBJ2-1	TRBV7-2	13	CASSDTGLIEQFF
TRBJ2-2	TRBV27	14	CASSLTEGTGELFF
TRBJ2-6	TRBV20-1	16	CSARDPKGSGANVLTF
TRBJ2-7	TRBV20-1	15	CSARDHQESPYEQYF
TRBJ2-7	TRBV12-3/TRBV12-4	12	CASRTSGEPQYF
TRBJ2-5	TRBV28	15	CASSTGGLREETQYF
TRBJ2-3	TRBV11-3	18	CASSFSSGGPHGTDTQYF
TRBJ2-7	TRBV6-2/TRBV6-3	14	CASSYEGVRLEQYF